This TCR beta chain was documented in a study of identical twins. Study results and caveats: Fewer insertions marked abundant cord blood beta clonotypes; young adult naive trended weakly, memory not at all.

TCRdb used MiXCR to reprocess the 5' RACE reads, holding one entry per CDR3 protein. The repertoire consists of around 1.7 million distinct CDR3 sequences, with 32% occurring once and the leading ten covering more than 0.25%. The CDR3 covers 10 residues. Germline-derived CDR1 and CDR2 are DFQATT and SNEGSKA (reference sequence). The germline V and J ends were trimmed by 6 bases and 7 bases, with 9 bases remaining between them. This clonotype was observed a few times. Its specificity is unknown. The sample taken for sequencing was cord blood. The clonotype comes from a newborn girl in good health. The V gene is TRBV20-1, the J gene TRBJ1-1; no firm D call. CDR3 bases: TGCAGTGCCGTGCGGGGTGAAGCTTTCTTT. This sequence encodes CSAVRGEAFF.